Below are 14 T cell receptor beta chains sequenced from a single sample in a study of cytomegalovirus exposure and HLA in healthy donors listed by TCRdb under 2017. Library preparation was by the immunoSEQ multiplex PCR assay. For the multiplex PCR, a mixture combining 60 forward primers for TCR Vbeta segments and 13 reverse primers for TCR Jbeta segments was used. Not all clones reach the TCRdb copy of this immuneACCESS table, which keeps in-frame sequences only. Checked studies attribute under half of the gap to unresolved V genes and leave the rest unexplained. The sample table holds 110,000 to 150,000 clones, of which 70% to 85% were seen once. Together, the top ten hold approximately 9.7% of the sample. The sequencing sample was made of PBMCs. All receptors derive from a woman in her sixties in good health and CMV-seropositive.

This CDR3 reads CASSFGGQGNTGELFF. The CDR3 DNA reads as TGTGCCAGCAGCTTTGGGGGACAGGGGAACACCGGGGAGCTGTTTTTT. V is TRBV5-4 and J is TRBJ2-2; 9 bases align to TRBD1. Trimming took 2 bases from V and 1 from J; bases not matched to a gene: 3. Germline values: CDR1 SGHNT, CDR2 YYREEE (reference sequence). This CDR3 is built from 16 residues.

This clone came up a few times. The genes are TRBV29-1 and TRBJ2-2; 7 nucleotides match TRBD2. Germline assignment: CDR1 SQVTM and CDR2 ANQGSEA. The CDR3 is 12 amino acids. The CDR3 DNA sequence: TGCACCGTGGGAGGGGCTGGCGGGGAGCTGTTTTTT. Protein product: CTVGGAGGELFF.

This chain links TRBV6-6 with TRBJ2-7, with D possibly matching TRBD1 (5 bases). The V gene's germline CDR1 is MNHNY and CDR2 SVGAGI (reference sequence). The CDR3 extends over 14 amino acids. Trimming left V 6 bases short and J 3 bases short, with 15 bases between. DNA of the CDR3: TGTGCCAGCAGCTTAGGTAGGGGAAGCTACGAGCAGTACTTC. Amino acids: CASSLGRGSYEQYF.

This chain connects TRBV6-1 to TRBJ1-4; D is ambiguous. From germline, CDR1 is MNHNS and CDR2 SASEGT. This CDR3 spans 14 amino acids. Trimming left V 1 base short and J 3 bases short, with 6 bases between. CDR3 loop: CASSEGQSNEKLFF. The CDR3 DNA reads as TGTGCCAGCAGTGAAGGGCAGTCTAATGAAAAACTGTTTTTT.

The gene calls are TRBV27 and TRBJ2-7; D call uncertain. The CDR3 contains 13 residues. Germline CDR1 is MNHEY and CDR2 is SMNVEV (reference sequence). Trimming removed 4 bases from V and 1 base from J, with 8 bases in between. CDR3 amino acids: CASSYLNSYEQYF. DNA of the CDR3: TGTGCCAGCAGTTATCTAAATTCCTACGAGCAGTACTTC.

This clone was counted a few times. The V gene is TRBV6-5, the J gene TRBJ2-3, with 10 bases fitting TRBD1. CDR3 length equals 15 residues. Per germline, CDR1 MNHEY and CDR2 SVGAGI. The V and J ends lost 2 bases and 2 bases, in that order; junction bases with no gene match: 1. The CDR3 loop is CASSYGTGDTDTQYF. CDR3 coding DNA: TGTGCCAGCAGTTACGGGACAGGGGACACAGATACGCAGTATTTT.

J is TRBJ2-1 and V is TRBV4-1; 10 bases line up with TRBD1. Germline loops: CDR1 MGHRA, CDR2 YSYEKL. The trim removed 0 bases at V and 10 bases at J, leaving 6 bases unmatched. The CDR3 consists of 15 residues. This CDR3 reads CASSQDRDRGTEQFF. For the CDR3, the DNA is TGCGCCAGCAGCCAAGACCGGGACAGGGGAACGGAGCAGTTCTTC.

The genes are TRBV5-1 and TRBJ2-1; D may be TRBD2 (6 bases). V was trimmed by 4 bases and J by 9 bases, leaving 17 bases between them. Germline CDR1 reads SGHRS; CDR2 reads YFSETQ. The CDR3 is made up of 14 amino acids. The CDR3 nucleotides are TGCGCCAGCAGCGCCGTCCCCCCGCGGGGTGAGCAGTTCTTC. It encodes CASSAVPPRGEQFF.

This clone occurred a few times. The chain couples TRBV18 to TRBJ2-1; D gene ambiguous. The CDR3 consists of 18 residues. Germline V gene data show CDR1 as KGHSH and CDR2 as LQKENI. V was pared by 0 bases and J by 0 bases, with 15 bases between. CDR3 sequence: CASSPPAVFSSSYNEQFF. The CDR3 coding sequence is TGTGCCAGCTCACCACCGGCAGTTTTCTCAAGCTCCTACAATGAGCAGTTCTTC.

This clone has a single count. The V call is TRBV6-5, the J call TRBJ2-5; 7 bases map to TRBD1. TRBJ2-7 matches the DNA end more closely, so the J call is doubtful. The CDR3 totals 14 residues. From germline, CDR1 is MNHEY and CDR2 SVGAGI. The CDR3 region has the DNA TGTGCCAGCAGAAATGATCAGGGGGCCTACGAGCAGTACTTC. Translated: CASRNDQGAYEQYF.

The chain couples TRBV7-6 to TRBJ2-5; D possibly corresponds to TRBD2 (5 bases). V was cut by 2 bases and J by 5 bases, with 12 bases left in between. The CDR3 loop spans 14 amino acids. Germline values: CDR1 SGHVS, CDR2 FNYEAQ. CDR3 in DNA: TGTGCCAGCAGCTTACGGGAAAAGCGGGAGACCCAGTACTTC. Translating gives CASSLREKRETQYF.

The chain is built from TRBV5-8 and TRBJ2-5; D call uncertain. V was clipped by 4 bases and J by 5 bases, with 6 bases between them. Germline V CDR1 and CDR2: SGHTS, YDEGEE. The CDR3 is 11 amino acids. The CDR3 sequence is CASSGLETQYF. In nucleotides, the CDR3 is TGTGCCAGCAGCGGCCTCGAGACCCAGTACTTC.

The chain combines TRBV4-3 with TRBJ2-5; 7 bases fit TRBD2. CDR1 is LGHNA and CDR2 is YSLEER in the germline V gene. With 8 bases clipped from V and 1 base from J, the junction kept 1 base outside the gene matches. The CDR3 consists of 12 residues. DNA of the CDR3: TGCGCCAGCGGGAGGGCCCAAGAGACCCAGTACTTC. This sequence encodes CASGRAQETQYF.

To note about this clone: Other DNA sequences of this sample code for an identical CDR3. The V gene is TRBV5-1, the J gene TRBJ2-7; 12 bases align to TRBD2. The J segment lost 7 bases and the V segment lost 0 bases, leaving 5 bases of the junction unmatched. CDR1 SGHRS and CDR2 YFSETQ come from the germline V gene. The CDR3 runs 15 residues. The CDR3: CASSLGLAGEGEQYF. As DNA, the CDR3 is TGCGCCAGCAGCTTGGGACTAGCGGGAGAGGGGGAGCAGTACTTC. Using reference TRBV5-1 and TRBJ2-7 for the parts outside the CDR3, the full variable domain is KAGVTQTPRYLIKTRGQQVTLSCSPISGHRSVSWYQQTPGQGLQFLFEYFSETQRNKGNFPGRFSGRQFSNSRSEMNVSTLELGDSALYLCASSLGLAGEGEQYFGPGTRLTVT.